One and the same sample provided the 30 T cell receptor beta chains below, sequenced in a study of identical twins. One entry per CDR3 protein, called by TCRdb with MiXCR from the 5' RACE reads. The data contain about 250,000 distinct CDR3 sequences, 6.5% to 9.5% of them seen just once; the ten biggest clones take up over 2.5%. The data also belong to a second study, concerning yellow fever vaccine responses in identical twins.

Specimen: CD8+ T cells sorted from blood. The receptors here all came from a woman aged 18-29 years in good health.

This clonotype was detected a few times. CDR3 bases: TGCGCCAGCAGCCAAGATTACAGGGGTTCGGGGGAGCAGTACTTC. This gives the protein CASSQDYRGSGEQYF. This chain joins TRBV4-3 and TRBJ2-7; 7 bases fit TRBD1. This CDR3 is built from 15 residues. The J segment lost 7 bases and the V segment lost 0 bases, leaving 9 bases of the junction unmatched. CDR1 LGHNA and CDR2 YSLEER come from the germline V gene.

Only a few counts were recorded for this clonotype. V usage is TRBV29-1 and J usage is TRBJ2-7, with 11 bases matching TRBD2. The junction had 6 bases not matched to a gene; V was cut back by 5 bases and J by 3 bases. Germline V CDR1 and CDR2: SQVTM, ANQGSEA. The CDR3 sequence is 14 residues long. The CDR3 is CSVWIAGGDYEQYF. The CDR3 coding sequence is TGCAGCGTTTGGATAGCGGGAGGGGACTACGAGCAGTACTTC.

This clonotype was seen repeatedly, ten times or more. The CDR3 bases are TGTGCCAGCAGCTCGACGGCAAACAATGAGCAGTTCTTC. Translating it yields CASSSTANNEQFF. The rearrangement joins TRBV7-9 to TRBJ2-1; the D is unclear. Between the trimmed V and J ends, which lost 4 bases and 5 bases, there was a span of 9 bases. Looked up from germline, CDR1 is SEHNR and CDR2 is FQNEAQ (reference sequence). This CDR3 is 13 amino acids long.

The CDR3 DNA sequence: TGCAGCGTTGTGGCTAGCGGAACCATCACCTACGAGCAGTACTTC. It is translated as CSVVASGTITYEQYF. The rearrangement uses TRBV29-1 and TRBJ2-7, with 7 bases identical to TRBD2. Germline V lookup: CDR1 SQVTM, CDR2 ANQGSEA. The V segment lost 4 bases and the J segment 2 bases; nucleotides outside the gene matches: 11. This CDR3 comprises 15 residues.

J is TRBJ2-5 and V is TRBV15; the match to TRBD2 covers 8 bases. CDR3 length equals 17 residues. V shed 3 bases and J 0 bases; nucleotides not matched to a gene: 9. Germline V gene sequence: CDR1 LNHNV, CDR2 YYDKDF (reference sequence). This CDR3 reads CATSRRPRGGHQETQYF. The CDR3, as DNA: TGTGCCACCAGCAGGAGGCCTCGGGGGGGCCACCAAGAGACCCAGTACTTC.

This clonotype was picked up many times. The rearrangement links TRBV27 to TRBJ1-1; TRBD1 aligns across 8 bases. CDR3 size: 14 residues. In germline, CDR1 is MNHEY, CDR2 SMNVEV (reference sequence). J gave up 5 bases and V 5 bases, and 7 bases lay outside the gene matches. Here the CDR3 reads CASSLRTGRTEAFF. The CDR3 DNA is TGTGCCAGCAGTCTCCGGACAGGGAGAACTGAAGCTTTCTTT.

This clonotype was recorded at least ten times. V usage is TRBV7-2 and J usage is TRBJ2-1; 7 nucleotides line up with TRBD2. Per the germline V gene, CDR1 is SGHTA and CDR2 is FQGNSA. The CDR3 sequence is 13 residues long. The trim removed 8 bases at V and 7 bases at J, leaving 8 bases unmatched. CDR3: CASGGGLTNEQFF. CDR3 bases: TGTGCCAGCGGGGGGGGACTAACGAATGAGCAGTTCTTC.

The table lists this clonotype with many counts. The chain links TRBV20-1 to TRBJ2-7; 9 bases are shared with TRBD2. Germline loops: CDR1 DFQATT, CDR2 SNEGSKA (reference sequence). The CDR3 covers 15 residues. Losses at the gene ends were 5 bases for V and 3 bases for J; bases not matched to a gene: 11. The CDR3 here is CSALLLTSGLYEQYF. The CDR3 DNA sequence: TGCAGTGCTCTTTTGTTGACTAGCGGACTCTACGAGCAGTACTTC.

This clonotype has a handful of counts. The gene calls are TRBV7-9 and TRBJ2-3; 7 bases map to TRBD2. After removal of 5 bases from V and 2 bases from J, the junction contained 13 bases not matched to a gene. This CDR3 comprises 17 residues. Germline CDR1 is SEHNR and CDR2 is FQNEAQ (reference sequence). The CDR3 spells CASSPRAGVIVTDTQYF. Here the CDR3 DNA reads TGTGCCAGCAGCCCCCGGGCGGGAGTCATTGTCACAGATACGCAGTATTTT.

The table lists this clonotype with many counts. V and J are TRBV27 and TRBJ2-1, with TRBD1 identical over 7 bases. The length of the CDR3 is 15 residues. Germline V gene data show CDR1 as MNHEY and CDR2 as SMNVEV (reference sequence). V lost 4 bases and J lost 4; bases outside the gene matches: 7. This CDR3 reads CASSYEQGIYNEQFF. CDR3 DNA: TGTGCCAGCAGTTATGAACAGGGGATTTACAATGAGCAGTTCTTC.

The genes are TRBV7-9 and TRBJ2-7, with 9 bases identical to TRBD1. Trimming took 3 bases from V and 3 from J; bases not matched to a gene: 6. The CDR3 runs to 15 residues. Looked up from germline, CDR1 is SEHNR and CDR2 is FQNEAQ (reference sequence). The CDR3 nucleotides are TGTGCCAGCAGCTTGACTGGACAGGGGAACTACGAGCAGTACTTC. Amino acid sequence: CASSLTGQGNYEQYF.

V usage is TRBV3-1 and J usage is TRBJ1-5; D gene uncertain. CDR1 and CDR2 from the germline V gene are LGHDT and YNNKEL (reference sequence). Trimming took 0 bases from V and 7 from J, leaving 7 bases between them. The CDR3 totals 13 residues. CDR3 DNA sequence: TGTGCCAGCAGCCAAGAGGGTGGCCAGCCCCAGCATTTT. Encoded protein: CASSQEGGQPQHF. The full variable domain, with the rest looked up from reference TRBV3-1 and TRBJ1-5, is DTAVSQTPKYLVTQMGNDKSIKCEQNLGHDTMYWYKQDSKKFLKIMFSYNNKELIINETVPNRFSPKSPDKAHLNLHINSLELGDSAVYFCASSQEGGQPQHFGDGTRLSIL.

This clonotype was counted between two and nine times. J is TRBJ2-5 and V is TRBV7-9, with D unresolved. Looked up from germline, CDR1 is SEHNR and CDR2 is FQNEAQ (reference sequence). With 5 bases removed from V and 2 bases from J, the gap between germline ends came to 6 bases. This CDR3 is built from 12 residues. The CDR3 reads CASSPEQETQYF. DNA of the CDR3: TGTGCCAGCAGCCCGGAACAAGAGACCCAGTACTTC.

Written as DNA, the CDR3 is TGTGCCAGCAGCCCCCTGGGGGGGCACAGGTCGGATGAGCAGTTCTTC. Its protein is CASSPLGGHRSDEQFF. This rearrangement joins TRBV6-2 or TRBV6-3 to TRBJ2-1; tentative D call: TRBD2 (7 bases). The CDR3 is made up of 16 amino acids. Germline V gene data show CDR1 as MNHEY and CDR2 as SVGEGT. The germline V and J ends were trimmed by 6 bases and 8 bases, with 23 bases remaining between them.

In its sample, this clonotype was seen a few times. This chain joins TRBV29-1 and TRBJ2-7, with D unclear. This CDR3 is built from 13 residues. V was cut by 4 bases and J by 2 bases, with 12 bases left in between. Germline V gene lookup returns CDR1 SQVTM and CDR2 ANQGSEA. CDR3 coding DNA: TGCAGCGTTGTATTTTCTCTTACCTACGAGCAGTACTTC. It encodes CSVVFSLTYEQYF.

This clonotype has ten or more counts. This chain uses TRBV29-1 with TRBJ2-7; D remains ambiguous. Germline V gene data show CDR1 as SQVTM and CDR2 as ANQGSEA. V was trimmed by 0 bases and J by 4 bases, leaving 7 bases between them. This CDR3 is 12 amino acids long. In DNA form, the CDR3 reads TGCAGCGTTGAAGATCTAGGGTACGAGCAGTACTTC. Translated, it gives CSVEDLGYEQYF.

The chain joins TRBV7-2 to TRBJ2-7; D gene unclear. Germline CDR1 SGHTA, CDR2 FQGNSA. Trimming pared 2 bases from V and 6 bases from J, leaving 14 bases between. This CDR3 comprises 14 residues. The CDR3 protein is CASSLIPPSGEQYF. In DNA form, the CDR3 reads TGTGCCAGCAGCTTAATCCCCCCTTCAGGCGAGCAGTACTTC.

This chain uses TRBV7-6 with TRBJ2-3, with 8 bases that match TRBD2. The V gene's germline CDR1 is SGHVS and CDR2 FNYEAQ. J lost 2 bases, V lost 4 bases, and 8 bases had no gene match. The CDR3 is 16 residues long. CDR3 bases: TGTGCCAGCAGCTCCCTGGGGCGGGGGGACACAGATACGCAGTATTTT. It yields the protein CASSSLGRGDTDTQYF.

Concerning this clonotype itself: A much larger clone differs by one base, so this may be a read error. The chain uses TRBV29-1 and TRBJ2-1, with D unresolved. Germline loops: CDR1 SQVTM, CDR2 ANQGSEA. The CDR3 has 15 residues. The CDR3 sequence: CSVEYTGNPYNELFF. The CDR3 bases are TGCAGCGTTGAATACACGGGCAATCCCTACAATGAGCTGTTCTTC.

This clonotype has ten or more counts. The V and J genes are TRBV6-2 or TRBV6-3 and TRBJ2-7; D is unclear. V was pared by 3 bases and J by 9 bases, with 12 bases between. Germline CDR1 and CDR2: MNHEY and SVGEGT. The CDR3 extends over 12 amino acids. The CDR3 DNA sequence: TGTGCCAGCAGTTATACCGGGCAGGTGCAGTACTTC. Amino acids: CASSYTGQVQYF.

This clonotype was seen only a few times. The chain combines TRBV4-2 with TRBJ2-7; TRBD2 matches at 7 bases. After removal of 8 bases from V and 6 bases from J, the junction contained 4 bases not matched to a gene. The CDR3 runs 11 residues. Germline assignment: CDR1 LGHNA and CDR2 YNFKEQ. In nucleotides, the CDR3 is TGTGCCAGCGGAGCGGGAAGCGAGCAGTACTTC. Its protein product is CASGAGSEQYF.

The V gene is TRBV6-2 or TRBV6-3, the J gene TRBJ2-7, with 7 positions matching TRBD2. Germline-derived CDR1 and CDR2 are MNHEY and SVGEGT. This CDR3 contains 14 residues. Trimming removed 8 bases from V and 3 bases from J; junction bases left unmatched: 10. The CDR3 reads CASGGGTALYEQYF. DNA for the CDR3: TGTGCCAGCGGGGGAGGGACGGCACTCTACGAGCAGTACTTC.

This clonotype was seen more than once but under ten times. The chain links TRBV12-3 or TRBV12-4 to TRBJ2-2; tentatively, D is TRBD1 or TRBD2 (5 bases each). CDR3 length: 16 residues. Trimming removed 7 bases at V and 1 base at J, with 16 bases between. This chain's CDR3 is CASTTVRGGNTGELFF. The CDR3, as DNA: TGTGCCAGCACAACAGTGAGGGGTGGGAACACCGGGGAGCTGTTTTTT.

In this sample, this clonotype turned up many times. The chain recombines TRBV4-3 with TRBJ2-7; TRBD2 agrees at 8 bases. The length of the CDR3 is 15 residues. CDR1 LGHNA and CDR2 YSLEER come from the germline V gene. Trimming at V came to 0 bases and at J to 2 bases, leaving 3 bases not matched to a gene. The CDR3 loop reads CASSQDKGLAYEQYF. DNA of the CDR3: TGCGCCAGCAGCCAAGACAAGGGACTAGCCTACGAGCAGTACTTC.

This clonotype showed up just a few times. This chain joins TRBV9 and TRBJ2-3, with D possibly being TRBD1 (5 bases). This CDR3 is 14 amino acids long. CDR1 is SGDLS and CDR2 is YYNGEE in the germline V gene. V was trimmed by 0 bases and J by 1 base, leaving 6 bases between them. For the CDR3, the DNA is TGTGCCAGCAGCGTAGTACAGGGCACAGATACGCAGTATTTT. This gives the protein CASSVVQGTDTQYF.

This clonotype was observed a handful of times. This chain connects TRBV20-1 to TRBJ2-2, with TRBD1 matching 8 bases. Looked up from germline, CDR1 is DFQATT and CDR2 is SNEGSKA (reference sequence). The CDR3 runs 14 residues. J lost 6 bases, V lost 3 bases, and 6 bases had no gene match. The CDR3 spells CSARSGGWAGELFF. The CDR3 DNA follows: TGCAGTGCTAGGTCAGGGGGCTGGGCCGGGGAGCTGTTTTTT.

The sample holds many counts of this clonotype. The V call is TRBV7-8, the J call TRBJ1-1; weak D call: TRBD1 (5 bases). Germline CDR1 SGHVS, CDR2 FQNEAQ. The ends were cut back, 3 bases at V and 0 bases at J, with 20 bases in the middle. CDR3 size: 18 residues. This chain's CDR3 is CASSFSPGPDEMNTEAFF. The CDR3 DNA is TGTGCCAGCAGCTTTTCACCGGGACCCGACGAGATGAACACTGAAGCTTTCTTT.

The chain carries TRBV6-2 or TRBV6-3 and TRBJ2-5; 10 bases match TRBD1. The CDR3 runs 15 residues. Germline lookup yields CDR1 MNHEY and CDR2 SVGEGT. Unmatched junction bases numbered 6, after V lost 4 bases and J lost 4 bases. This chain's CDR3 is CASSSLWDRGETQYF. The CDR3 bases are TGTGCCAGCAGTTCCTTATGGGACAGGGGAGAGACCCAGTACTTC.

The V call is TRBV7-9, the J call TRBJ2-2; D might be TRBD2 (5 bases). The germline V gene has CDR1 SEHNR and CDR2 FQNEAQ (reference sequence). V was pared by 5 bases and J by 4 bases, with 17 bases between. CDR3 length: 16 residues. CDR3 DNA: TGTGCCAGCAGCCCCGCAGCTGGGAGAGGCACCGGGGAGCTGTTTTTT. This codes for CASSPAAGRGTGELFF.

This chain joins TRBV4-3 and TRBJ2-5, with D possibly TRBD1 on 6 matching bases. Germline CDR1 reads LGHNA; CDR2 reads YSLEER. Trimming pared 2 bases from V and 4 bases from J, leaving 14 bases between. This CDR3 has 15 amino acids. The CDR3 protein is CASSQFTGIGETQYF. The CDR3 bases are TGCGCCAGCAGCCAATTTACAGGGATTGGAGAGACCCAGTACTTC.